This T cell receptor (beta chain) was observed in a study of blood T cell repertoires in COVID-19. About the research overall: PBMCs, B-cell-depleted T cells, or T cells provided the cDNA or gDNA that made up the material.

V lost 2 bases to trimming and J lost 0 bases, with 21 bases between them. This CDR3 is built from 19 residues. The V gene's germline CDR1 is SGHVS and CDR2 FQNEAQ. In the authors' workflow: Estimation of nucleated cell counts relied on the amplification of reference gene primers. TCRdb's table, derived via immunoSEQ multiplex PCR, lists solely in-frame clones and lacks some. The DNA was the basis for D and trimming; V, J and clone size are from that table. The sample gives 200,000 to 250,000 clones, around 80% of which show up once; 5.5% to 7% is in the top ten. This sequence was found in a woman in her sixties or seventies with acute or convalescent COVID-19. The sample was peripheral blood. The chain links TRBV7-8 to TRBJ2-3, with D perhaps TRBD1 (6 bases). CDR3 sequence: CASSLTGLTFITSTDTQYF. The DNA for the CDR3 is TGTGCCAGCAGCTTAACAGGGCTAACTTTTATTACTAGCACAGATACGCAGTATTTT.